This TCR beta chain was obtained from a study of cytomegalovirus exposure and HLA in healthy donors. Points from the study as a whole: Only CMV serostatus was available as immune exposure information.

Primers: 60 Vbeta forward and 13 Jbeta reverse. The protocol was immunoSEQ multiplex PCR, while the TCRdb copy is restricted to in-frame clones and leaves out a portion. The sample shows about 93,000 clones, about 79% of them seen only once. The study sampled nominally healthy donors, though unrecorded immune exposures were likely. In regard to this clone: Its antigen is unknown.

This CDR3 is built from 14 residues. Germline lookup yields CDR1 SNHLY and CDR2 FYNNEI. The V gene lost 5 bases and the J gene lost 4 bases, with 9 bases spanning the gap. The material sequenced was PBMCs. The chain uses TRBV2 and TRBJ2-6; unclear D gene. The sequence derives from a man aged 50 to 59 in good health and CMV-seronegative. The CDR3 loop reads CASSQWPGANVLTF. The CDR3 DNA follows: TGTGCCAGCAGTCAATGGCCAGGGGCCAACGTCCTGACTTTC.